This T cell receptor (beta chain) originates from a study of cytomegalovirus exposure and HLA in healthy donors. Germline CDR1 is GTSNPN and CDR2 is SVGIG (reference sequence). The CDR3 is made up of 16 amino acids. Note on this clone: The junction departs from germline at one end; a sequencing error may be responsible.

Both 60 Vbeta primers and 13 Jbeta primers went into the PCR. The repertoire was sequenced with immunoSEQ multiplex PCR; TCRdb's copy has only in-frame clones and lacks some. This sample carries around 210,000 clones, roughly 78% of them seen once, and the ten largest clones take around 0.44%. This chain links TRBV30 with TRBJ2-7; D is uncertain. This TCR was sampled from a boy between 10 and 17 years old in good health and CMV-seronegative. The sequencing sample was made of PBMCs. In DNA form, the CDR3 reads TGTGCCTGGAGCGACACAAGACCGGTCGAATCCTACGGGCAGTACTTC. Translated, it gives CAWSDTRPVESYGQYF.